This record covers a single TCR beta chain. Its antigen is unidentified. Amplification yielded TCR beta CDR3 regions, with RNA transcripts as the source. An initial round of RT-PCR targeting the TCR CDR3 relied on the HTBI primer set. Each CDR3 protein gets one entry after TCRdb re-called the multiplex PCR reads with MiXCR. The sample consists of 450,000 to 700,000 distinct CDR3 sequences, 46% of them appearing once. Clinical symptoms, serum thyroxine, TRAb, thyroid ultrasound and orbital computed tomography informed diagnoses. The data derive from a study of T cells in Graves' hyperthyroidism and ophthalmopathy. Study-level points and caveats: Blood also carried most thyroid clonotypes expanded above 0.001. In validation, the model predicted ophthalmopathy. These predictions came a median around 5.9 months before onset. Using 13 V-J features, a model discriminated ophthalmopathy from stable hyperthyroidism.

This receptor was identified in an adult woman with Graves' disease, either hyperthyroidism or ophthalmopathy (not recorded which). Source material: peripheral blood or thyroid tissue (not recorded which).

CDR3 sequence: CASSLIPRSTEAFF. CDR3 coding DNA: TGTGCCAGCAGCTTAATACCCAGGTCCACTGAAGCTTTCTTT. The chain carries TRBV7-9 and TRBJ1-1, with no clear D. The V and J ends lost 2 bases and 4 bases respectively, with 11 bases between them. Germline values: CDR1 SEHNR, CDR2 FQNEAQ (reference sequence). The CDR3 sequence is 14 residues long.